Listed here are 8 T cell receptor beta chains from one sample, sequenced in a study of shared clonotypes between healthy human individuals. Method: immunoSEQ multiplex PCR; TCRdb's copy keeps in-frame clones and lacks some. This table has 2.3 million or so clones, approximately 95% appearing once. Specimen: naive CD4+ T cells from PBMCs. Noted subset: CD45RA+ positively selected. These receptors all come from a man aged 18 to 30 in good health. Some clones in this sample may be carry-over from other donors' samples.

The CDR3 region is CASSFDSTNTGELFF. The CDR3 region has the DNA TGTGCCAGCAGCTTCGACAGTACGAACACCGGGGAGCTGTTTTTT. The J gene is TRBJ2-2, the V gene TRBV5-4, with D possibly matching TRBD1 (5 bases). Germline V gene sequence: CDR1 SGHNT, CDR2 YYREEE (reference sequence). V lost 2 bases, J lost 0 bases, and 8 bases lay in between. This CDR3 spans 15 amino acids.

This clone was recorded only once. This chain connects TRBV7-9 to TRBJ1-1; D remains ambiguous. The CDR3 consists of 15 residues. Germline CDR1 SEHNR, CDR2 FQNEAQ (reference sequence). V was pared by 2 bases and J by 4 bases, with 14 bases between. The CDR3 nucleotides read TGTGCCAGCAGCTTACTGGGAACCCAGGTCACTGAAGCTTTCTTT. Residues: CASSLLGTQVTEAFF.

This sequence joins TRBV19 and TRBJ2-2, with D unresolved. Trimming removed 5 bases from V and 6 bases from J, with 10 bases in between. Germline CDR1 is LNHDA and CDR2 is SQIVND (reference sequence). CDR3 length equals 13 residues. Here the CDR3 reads CASSPWSPGELFF. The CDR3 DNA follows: TGTGCCAGTAGTCCCTGGTCTCCCGGGGAGCTGTTTTTT.

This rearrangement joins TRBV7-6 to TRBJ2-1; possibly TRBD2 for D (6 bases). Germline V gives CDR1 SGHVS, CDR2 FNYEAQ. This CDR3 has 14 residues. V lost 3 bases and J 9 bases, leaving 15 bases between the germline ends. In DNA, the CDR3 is TGTGCCAGCAGCTTGGGGCTAGCGTCCGGTGAGCAGTTCTTC. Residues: CASSLGLASGEQFF.

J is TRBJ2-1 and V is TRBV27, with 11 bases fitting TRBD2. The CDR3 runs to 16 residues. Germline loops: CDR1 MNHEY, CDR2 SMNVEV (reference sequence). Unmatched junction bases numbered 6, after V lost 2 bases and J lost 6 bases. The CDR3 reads CASSLTSGSFRNEQFF. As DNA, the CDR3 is TGTGCCAGCAGTTTAACTAGCGGGAGCTTTCGCAATGAGCAGTTCTTC.

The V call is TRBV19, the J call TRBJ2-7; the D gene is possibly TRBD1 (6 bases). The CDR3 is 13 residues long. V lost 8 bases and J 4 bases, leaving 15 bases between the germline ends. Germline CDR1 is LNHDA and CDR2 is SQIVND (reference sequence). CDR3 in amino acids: CASSRGQIYEQYF. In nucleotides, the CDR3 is TGTGCCAGTTCCAGAGGACAGATATACGAGCAGTACTTC.

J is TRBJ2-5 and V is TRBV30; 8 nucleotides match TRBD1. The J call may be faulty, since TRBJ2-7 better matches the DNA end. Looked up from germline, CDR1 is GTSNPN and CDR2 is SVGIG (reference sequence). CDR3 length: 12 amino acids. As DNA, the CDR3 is TGTGCCCAAACATCGACAGGGGTCGAGCAGTACTTC. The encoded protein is CAQTSTGVEQYF.

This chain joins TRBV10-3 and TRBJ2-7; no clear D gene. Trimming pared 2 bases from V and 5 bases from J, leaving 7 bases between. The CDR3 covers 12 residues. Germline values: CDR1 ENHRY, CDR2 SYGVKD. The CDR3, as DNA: TGTGCCATCAGTGAGAGTTTAGACGAGCAGTACTTC. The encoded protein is CAISESLDEQYF.